The rows below give T cell receptor beta chains drawn from one sample of a study of breast tumors, draining lymph nodes, adjacent tissues. TCRdb reanalysed the multiplex PCR reads using MiXCR and keeps one entry per CDR3 protein. The repertoire holds over 20,000 distinct CDR3 sequences, with 50% to 75% as singletons. The sample was tumor-adjacent breast tissue. These receptors originate from a female donor with breast cancer. Some clones in this sample may be carry-over from other donors' samples. Both conserved end residues are part of each CDR3. D genes are given only for firm matches. Some rows have no size entry. The others give once, few or many, or a class for an expanded clone.

NA	NA	TRBJ2-2	TRBV2	TGTGCCAGCAGTGAACTGGGGGCGCAAAGTACCGGGGAGCTGTTTTTT	CASSELGAQSTGELFF
NA	few	TRBJ1-2	TRBV7-9	TGTGCCAGCAGTCAGAGTGAGACGGATAAATTGGGAGGCTACACCTTC	CASSQSETDKLGGYTF
TRBD2	NA	TRBJ2-5	TRBV6-1	TGTGCCAGCACCACATCGGGCGGGAGGGAGACCCAGTACTTC	CASTTSGGRETQYF
NA	once	TRBJ2-5	TRBV19	TGTGCCAGTAGTGAGAGACGGACCGGAACTAGGGAGACCCAGTACTTC	CASSERRTGTRETQYF
NA	NA	TRBJ1-5	TRBV19	TGTGCCAGTAGTATAGGAGGGTGGGGTCAGCCCCAGCATTTT	CASSIGGWGQPQHF
TRBD2	many	TRBJ2-1	TRBV20-1	TGCAGTGCTAGAGGAAAGGCGGGGGGGCCCAACAATGAGCAGTTCTTC	CSARGKAGGPNNEQFF
NA	NA	TRBJ1-2	TRBV19	TGTGCCAGTAGGCACTACGGACCGGATCGGGGCTACACCTTC	CASRHYGPDRGYTF
TRBD2	many	TRBJ2-1	TRBV28	TGTGCCAGCAGTCCTGGGACTATTACCAATGAGCAGTTCTTC	CASSPGTITNEQFF
NA	NA	TRBJ2-7	TRBV20-1	TGCAGTGCTAGATTAGCGTATGAGCAGTACTTC	CSARLAYEQYF
TRBD2	NA	TRBJ2-3	TRBV12-3/TRBV12-4	TGTGCCAGCACCCTCAGCGGGAGACCCACAGATACGCAGTATTTT	CASTLSGRPTDTQYF
NA	NA	TRBJ2-5	TRBV20-1	TGCAGTGCGTACGGGAAAAGCCGGACCCAGTACTTC	CSAYGKSRTQYF
NA	many	TRBJ2-1	TRBV6-2/TRBV6-3	TGTGCCAGCAGTCACGCGGACCGCTGGGGTGAGCAGTTCTTC	CASSHADRWGEQFF
TRBD2	many	TRBJ2-7	TRBV28	TGTGCCAGCAGTTTAGACGGGAGGGCTGCCTACGAGCAGTACTTC	CASSLDGRAAYEQYF
NA	NA	TRBJ1-3	TRBV20-1	TGCAGTGCCCCGGACGAGGGCTACACCATATATTTT	CSAPDEGYTIYF
NA	once	TRBJ2-7	TRBV11-2	TGTGCCAGCAGTGCACTATCCCGGACTCCCTACGAGCAGTACTTC	CASSALSRTPYEQYF
NA	NA	TRBJ2-2	TRBV7-2	TGTGCCAGCAGCTTCGGTATGTCGGACACCGGGGAGCTGTTTTTT	CASSFGMSDTGELFF
NA	once	TRBJ2-7	TRBV7-2	TGTGCCAGCAGCTCCACCGGGCGGGCCTACGAGCAGTACTTC	CASSSTGRAYEQYF
NA	NA	TRBJ1-5	TRBV7-2	TGTGCCAGCAGGGGCACAGGGAATCAGCCCCAGCATTTT	CASRGTGNQPQHF
NA	NA	TRBJ1-1	TRBV6-6	TGTGCCAGCAGTCACGGGGGCGGGAACACTGAAGCTTTCTTT	CASSHGGGNTEAFF
TRBD2	NA	TRBJ2-5	TRBV5-5	TGTGCCAGCAGCCACCCCACGGGAGGTGGGGAGACCCAGTACTTC	CASSHPTGGGETQYF
TRBD1	NA	TRBJ1-2	TRBV25-1	TGTGCCAGCAGTGAATGGGGGGCAGGGGGCCACACCTTC	CASSEWGAGGHTF
TRBD2	few	TRBJ2-3	TRBV7-3	TGTGCCAGCAGCTTAATGCCCCAACTAGCGGGAGGGATCACAGATACGCAGTATTTT	CASSLMPQLAGGITDTQYF
NA	many	TRBJ1-3	TRBV3-1	TGTGCCAGCAGCCAAGGGGAGAACACCATATATTTT	CASSQGENTIYF
TRBD2	NA	TRBJ2-3	TRBV19	TGTGCCAGTAGTCCGGGACTAGCGGGAGCGGCTGATACGCAGTATTTT	CASSPGLAGAADTQYF
NA	NA	TRBJ2-1	TRBV19	TGTGCCAGTAGTATAGATCTCCAGCAGTTCTTC	CASSIDLQQFF